Sequencing of this T cell receptor (beta chain) was carried out in a study of neurological immune-mediated disorders. This clonotype was counted a few times. The junction departs from germline at one end; a sequencing error may be responsible. Source material was 2 million unsorted PBMCs, stored at -80 °C in RNAlater. This CDR3 contains 12 residues. Per the germline V gene, CDR1 is ENHRY and CDR2 is SYGVKD. Each CDR3 protein is one row after TCRdb ran MiXCR on the 5' RACE reads. The data show about 60,000 distinct CDR3 sequences, roughly 3.5% seen once. The chain links TRBV10-3 to TRBJ1-5; D call uncertain. The TCR was taken from a man aged 25-45 years with multiple sclerosis. The specimen sequenced was PBMCs. CDR3 residues: CATGRSNQPQNF. The CDR3, as DNA: TGTGCCACCGGACGGAGCAATCAGCCCCAGAATTTT.